The 9 T cell receptor beta chains presented below share a single source sample, sequenced in a study of control samples from healthy donors and cancer patients. Repertoires were generated with immunoSEQ multiplex PCR, while TCRdb's copy carries only in-frame clones and drops some. The sample records approximately 40,000 clones, 70% being singletons. The sequenced sample was formalin-fixed, paraffin-embedded tissue. All receptors derive from a male donor with melanoma.

Turning to this clone: The junction differs from germline at one of its ends, possibly a read error. This chain connects TRBV7-7 to TRBJ2-5; tentative D call: TRBD2 (6 bases). Germline V gene data show CDR1 as SSHAT and CDR2 as FNYEAQ (reference sequence). The CDR3 is 14 residues long. CDR3 bases: TGTGCTAGCAGCTCAGTCGGGGGTCAAGAGACCCAGTACTTC. It specifies CASSSVGGQETQYF.

The chain couples TRBV6-5 to TRBJ1-1; perhaps TRBD1 as D (6 bases). This CDR3 region has 14 residues. The germline V and J ends were trimmed by 5 bases and 5 bases, with 15 bases remaining between them. Germline V lookup: CDR1 MNHEY, CDR2 SVGAGI. DNA for the CDR3: TGTGCCAGCAGTAGGACAGAGGGGAGGACTGAAGCTTTCTTT. Amino acid sequence: CASSRTEGRTEAFF.

This clone was picked up a small number of times. The CDR3 DNA sequence: TGTGCCAGCAGTCTTACGCACCGGGACAGGGGGCGAATCGCTGGGGCCAACGTCCTGACTTTC. Protein sequence: CASSLTHRDRGRIAGANVLTF. The chain recombines TRBV6-2 or TRBV6-3 with TRBJ2-6; 12 bases line up with TRBD1. Trimming at V came to 5 bases and at J to 2 bases, leaving 16 bases not matched to a gene. Germline lookup yields CDR1 MNHEY and CDR2 SVGEGT. This CDR3 has 21 residues.

The chain recombines TRBV7-8 with TRBJ2-1; 9 bases are shared with TRBD2. This CDR3 is 17 amino acids long. Trimming cost V 6 bases and J 7 bases; bases outside gene matches: 16. The germline gives CDR1 SGHVS, CDR2 FQNEAQ. CDR3 loop: CASRLTSGPNSGNEQFF. DNA of the CDR3: TGTGCCAGCAGGCTCACTAGCGGGCCAAATAGCGGGAATGAGCAGTTCTTC.

This chain connects TRBV29-1 to TRBJ2-3; a possible D gene is TRBD1 (6 bases). V lost 4 bases, J lost 1 base, and 6 bases lay in between. Germline CDR1 SQVTM, CDR2 ANQGSEA. This CDR3 region has 12 residues. DNA for the CDR3: TGCAGCGTTGGGACAGGCACAGATACGCAGTATTTT. It codes for CSVGTGTDTQYF.

The chain couples TRBV5-1 to TRBJ2-2; possible D gene TRBD1, 6 bases. The germline CDR1 and CDR2 sequences are SGHRS and YFSETQ. The CDR3 is made up of 13 amino acids. Trimming took off 4 bases at V and 9 bases at J, with 13 bases between the two ends. CDR3 bases: TGCGCCAGCAGCGCCATGCAGGGGAGGGAGCTGTTTTTT. It yields the protein CASSAMQGRELFF. The complete variable domain, with remaining parts taken from reference TRBV5-1 and TRBJ2-2, reads KAGVTQTPRYLIKTRGQQVTLSCSPISGHRSVSWYQQTPGQGLQFLFEYFSETQRNKGNFPGRFSGRQFSNSRSEMNVSTLELGDSALYLCASSAMQGRELFFGEGSRLTVL.

This clone was detected a few times. This chain joins TRBV25-1 and TRBJ1-1, with D perhaps TRBD1 (5 bases). CDR1 is MGHDK, CDR2 SYGVNS, per germline. Trimming removed 6 bases at V and 1 base at J, with 15 bases between. This CDR3 contains 15 residues. The CDR3 reads CASSPEPQGNTEAFF. For the CDR3, the DNA is TGTGCCAGCAGCCCTGAACCTCAGGGGAACACTGAAGCTTTCTTT.

This clone was seen more than once but under ten times. V usage is TRBV2 and J usage is TRBJ1-2; unclear D gene. CDR1 SNHLY and CDR2 FYNNEI come from the germline V gene. This CDR3 spans 18 amino acids. V gave up 1 base and J gave up 8 bases, with 26 bases separating them. The CDR3 DNA follows: TGTGCCAGCAGTGAAGGGGGAGAGGGCAACTCAACCAGAGTCGGCTACACCTTC. Its protein product is CASSEGGEGNSTRVGYTF.

The DNA of the CDR3 is TGTGCCAGCAGGCGGGACAACCTTTTCTACGAGCAGTACTTC. Translated: CASRRDNLFYEQYF. The V call is TRBV27, the J call TRBJ2-7; D is tentatively TRBD1 or TRBD2 (6 bases each). Per the germline V gene, CDR1 is MNHEY and CDR2 is SMNVEV (reference sequence). CDR3 size: 14 residues. Trimming took off 6 bases at V and 3 bases at J, with 15 bases between the two ends.